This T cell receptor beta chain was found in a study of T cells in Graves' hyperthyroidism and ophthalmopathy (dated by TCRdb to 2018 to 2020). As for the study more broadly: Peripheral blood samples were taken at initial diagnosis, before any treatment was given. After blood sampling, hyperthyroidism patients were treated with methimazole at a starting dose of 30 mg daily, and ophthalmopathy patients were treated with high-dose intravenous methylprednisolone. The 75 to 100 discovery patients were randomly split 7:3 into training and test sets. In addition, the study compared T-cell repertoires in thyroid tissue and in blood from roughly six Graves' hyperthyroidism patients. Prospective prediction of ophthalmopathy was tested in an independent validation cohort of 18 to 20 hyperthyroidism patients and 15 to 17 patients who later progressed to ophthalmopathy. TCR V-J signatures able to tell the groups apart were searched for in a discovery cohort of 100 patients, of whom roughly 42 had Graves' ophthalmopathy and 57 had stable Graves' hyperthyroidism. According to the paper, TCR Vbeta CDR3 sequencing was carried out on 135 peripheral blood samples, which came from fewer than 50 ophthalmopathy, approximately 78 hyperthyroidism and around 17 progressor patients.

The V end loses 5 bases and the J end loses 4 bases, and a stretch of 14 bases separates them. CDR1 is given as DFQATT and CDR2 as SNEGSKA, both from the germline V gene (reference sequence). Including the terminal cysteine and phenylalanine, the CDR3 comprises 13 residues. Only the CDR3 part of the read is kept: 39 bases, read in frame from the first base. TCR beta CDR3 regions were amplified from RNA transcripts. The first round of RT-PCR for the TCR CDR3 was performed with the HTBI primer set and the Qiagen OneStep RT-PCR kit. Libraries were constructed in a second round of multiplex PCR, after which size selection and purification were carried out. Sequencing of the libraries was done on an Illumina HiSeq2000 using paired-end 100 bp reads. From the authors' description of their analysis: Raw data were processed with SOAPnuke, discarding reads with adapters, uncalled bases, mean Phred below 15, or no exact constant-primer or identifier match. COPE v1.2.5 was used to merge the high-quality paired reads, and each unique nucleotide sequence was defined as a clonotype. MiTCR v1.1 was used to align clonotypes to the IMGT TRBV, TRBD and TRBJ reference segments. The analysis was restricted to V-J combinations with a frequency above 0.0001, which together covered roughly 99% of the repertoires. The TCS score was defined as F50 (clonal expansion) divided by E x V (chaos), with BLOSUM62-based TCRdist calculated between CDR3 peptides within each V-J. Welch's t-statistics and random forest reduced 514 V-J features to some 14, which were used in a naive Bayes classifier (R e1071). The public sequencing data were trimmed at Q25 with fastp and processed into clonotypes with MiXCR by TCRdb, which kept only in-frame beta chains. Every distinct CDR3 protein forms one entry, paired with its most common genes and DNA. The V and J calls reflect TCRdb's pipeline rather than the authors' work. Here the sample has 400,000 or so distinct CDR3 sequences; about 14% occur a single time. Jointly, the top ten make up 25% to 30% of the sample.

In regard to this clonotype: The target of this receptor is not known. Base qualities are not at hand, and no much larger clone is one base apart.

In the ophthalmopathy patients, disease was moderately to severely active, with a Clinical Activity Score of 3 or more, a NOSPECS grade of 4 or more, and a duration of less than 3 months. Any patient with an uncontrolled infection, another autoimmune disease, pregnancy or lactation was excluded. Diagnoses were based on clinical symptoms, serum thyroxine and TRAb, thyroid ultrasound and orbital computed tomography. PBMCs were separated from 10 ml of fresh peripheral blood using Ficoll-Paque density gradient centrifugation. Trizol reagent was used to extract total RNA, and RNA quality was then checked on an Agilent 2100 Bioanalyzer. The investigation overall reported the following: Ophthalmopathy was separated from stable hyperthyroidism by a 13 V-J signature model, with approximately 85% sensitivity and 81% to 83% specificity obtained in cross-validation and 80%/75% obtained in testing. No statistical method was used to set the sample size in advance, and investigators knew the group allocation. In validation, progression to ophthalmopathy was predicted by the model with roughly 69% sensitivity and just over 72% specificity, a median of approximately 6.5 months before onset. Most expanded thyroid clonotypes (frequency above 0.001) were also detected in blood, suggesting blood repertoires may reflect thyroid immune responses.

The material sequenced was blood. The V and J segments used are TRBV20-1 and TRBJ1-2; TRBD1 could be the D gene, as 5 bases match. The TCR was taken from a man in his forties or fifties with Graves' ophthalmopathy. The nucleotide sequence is TGCAGTGCTGGGGGGGTCCACACCTATGGCTACACCTTC. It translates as CSAGGVHTYGYTF.